These T cell receptor beta chains were read from a single sample in a study of cytomegalovirus exposure and HLA in healthy donors. The table came from immunoSEQ multiplex PCR; TCRdb's copy has only in-frame clones and leaves some out. The sample includes 98,000 or so clones, 90% to 96% seen only once; the top ten take around 0.65%. Sequencing was performed on PBMCs. Receptors originate from a woman aged 18-29 years in good health and CMV-seronegative. Both conserved end residues are part of each CDR3. D genes are given only for firm matches. The size of a clone is reported for some rows only, either as once, few or many, or as a class for expanded clones.

cdr3_aa: CASSSGTTNTGELFF
cdr3_nt: TGTGCCAGCAGTTCCGGGACAACGAACACCGGGGAGCTGTTTTTT
j_call: TRBJ2-2
clone_size: -
d_call: -
v_call: TRBV6-6

cdr3_aa: CASSVEPSSYNEQFF
cdr3_nt: TGTGCCAGCAGCGTAGAGCCGAGCTCCTACAATGAGCAGTTCTTC
j_call: TRBJ2-1
clone_size: -
d_call: -
v_call: TRBV9

cdr3_aa: CASSKATSGEAYEQYF
cdr3_nt: TGTGCCAGCAGCAAAGCCACTAGCGGGGAAGCCTACGAGCAGTACTTC
j_call: TRBJ2-7
clone_size: -
d_call: -
v_call: TRBV21-1

cdr3_aa: CASSPRTGAVANYGYTF
cdr3_nt: TGTGCCAGCAGCCCCAGGACAGGCGCTGTAGCTAACTATGGCTACACCTTC
j_call: TRBJ1-2
clone_size: -
d_call: TRBD1
v_call: TRBV7-8

cdr3_aa: CASSLLGGSSYNEQFF
cdr3_nt: TGTGCCAGCAGCCTACTAGGCGGGAGCTCCTACAATGAGCAGTTCTTC
j_call: TRBJ2-1
clone_size: -
d_call: TRBD2
v_call: TRBV7-2

cdr3_aa: CASSALAGGLTDTQYF
cdr3_nt: TGTGCCAGCAGCGCTCTAGCGGGGGGACTCACAGATACGCAGTATTTT
j_call: TRBJ2-3
clone_size: once
d_call: TRBD2
v_call: TRBV14

cdr3_aa: CSVAKLAGLSDTQYF
cdr3_nt: TGCAGCGTGGCCAAACTAGCGGGGTTATCAGATACGCAGTATTTT
j_call: TRBJ2-3
clone_size: -
d_call: TRBD2
v_call: TRBV29-1

cdr3_aa: CASSLKGGAGASTDTQYF
cdr3_nt: TGTGCCAGCAGCTTAAAAGGTGGAGCGGGGGCTAGCACAGATACGCAGTATTTT
j_call: TRBJ2-3
clone_size: -
d_call: TRBD2
v_call: TRBV7-3

cdr3_aa: CASRQGGSYNEQFF
cdr3_nt: TGTGCCAGTCGACAGGGTGGCTCCTACAATGAGCAGTTCTTC
j_call: TRBJ2-1
clone_size: -
d_call: TRBD1
v_call: TRBV19

cdr3_aa: CASKGGPESDTQYF
cdr3_nt: TGTGCCAGTAAGGGGGGGCCAGAGTCAGATACGCAGTATTTT
j_call: TRBJ2-3
clone_size: -
d_call: -
v_call: TRBV19

cdr3_aa: CASSPQNEQFF
cdr3_nt: TGTGCCAGCAGCCCTCAGAATGAGCAGTTCTTC
j_call: TRBJ2-1
clone_size: -
d_call: -
v_call: TRBV7-9

cdr3_aa: CASSRGQGAAYEQYF
cdr3_nt: TGTGCCAGCAGTCGGGGACAGGGGGCCGCCTACGAGCAGTACTTC
j_call: TRBJ2-7
clone_size: -
d_call: TRBD1
v_call: TRBV6-5

cdr3_aa: CASRYNYEQYF
cdr3_nt: TGTGCCAGTCGATATAACTACGAGCAGTACTTC
j_call: TRBJ2-7
clone_size: -
d_call: -
v_call: TRBV6-5

cdr3_aa: CASSLDGGGGSSTDTQYF
cdr3_nt: TGTGCCAGCAGCTTAGACGGGGGCGGGGGTAGTAGCACAGATACGCAGTATTTT
j_call: TRBJ2-3
clone_size: -
d_call: -
v_call: TRBV7-2

cdr3_aa: CASSLLRRGEDTQYF
cdr3_nt: TGTGCCAGCAGCTTACTGAGAAGAGGCGAGGATACGCAGTATTTT
j_call: TRBJ2-3
clone_size: -
d_call: -
v_call: TRBV7-2

cdr3_aa: CASSLGGGQGVIRDGYTF
cdr3_nt: TGTGCCAGCAGCTTGGGTGGCGGGCAGGGGGTGATTCGGGATGGCTACACCTTC
j_call: TRBJ1-2
clone_size: -
d_call: TRBD1
v_call: TRBV5-4

cdr3_aa: CASSEIESNQPQHF
cdr3_nt: TGTGCCAGCAGTGAAATCGAGAGCAATCAGCCCCAGCATTTT
j_call: TRBJ1-5
clone_size: -
d_call: -
v_call: TRBV2

cdr3_aa: CASSLKGVFSYNEQFF
cdr3_nt: TGTGCCAGCAGCTTGAAGGGGGTTTTTTCCTACAATGAGCAGTTCTTC
j_call: TRBJ2-1
clone_size: -
d_call: -
v_call: TRBV5-6

cdr3_aa: CASSYKGNGYTF
cdr3_nt: TGTGCCAGCAGTTATAAGGGGAATGGCTACACCTTC
j_call: TRBJ1-2
clone_size: -
d_call: -
v_call: TRBV28

cdr3_aa: CASRPIGGRHGAFF
cdr3_nt: TGTGCCAGCAGGCCCATCGGGGGGAGGCACGGAGCTTTCTTT
j_call: TRBJ1-1
clone_size: -
d_call: -
v_call: TRBV6-5

cdr3_aa: CASSMGQGIPYEQYF
cdr3_nt: TGTGCCAGCTCAATGGGACAGGGGATCCCCTACGAGCAGTACTTC
j_call: TRBJ2-7
clone_size: -
d_call: TRBD1
v_call: TRBV18

cdr3_aa: CASGLATDTQYF
cdr3_nt: TGTGCCAGCGGACTGGCCACAGATACGCAGTATTTT
j_call: TRBJ2-3
clone_size: -
d_call: -
v_call: TRBV2

cdr3_aa: CASSVGGRDILTEAFF
cdr3_nt: TGTGCCAGCAGCGTAGGCGGCCGGGACATCTTGACTGAAGCTTTCTTT
j_call: TRBJ1-1
clone_size: -
d_call: -
v_call: TRBV9

cdr3_aa: CASSLQGSTDTQYF
cdr3_nt: TGCGCCAGCAGCTTGCAGGGTAGCACAGATACGCAGTATTTT
j_call: TRBJ2-3
clone_size: -
d_call: -
v_call: TRBV5-1

cdr3_aa: CASSFLDGVAYNEQFF
cdr3_nt: TGTGCCAGCAGCTTCCTCGACGGGGTTGCCTACAATGAGCAGTTCTTC
j_call: TRBJ2-1
clone_size: -
d_call: -
v_call: TRBV11-3

cdr3_aa: CASSGTGMGNTIYF
cdr3_nt: TGTGCCAGCAGCGGGACAGGGATGGGAAACACCATATATTTT
j_call: TRBJ1-3
clone_size: -
d_call: TRBD1
v_call: TRBV5-4

cdr3_aa: CASSLTHGGTTDTQYF
cdr3_nt: TGTGCCAGCAGCCTAACTCACGGGGGAACCACAGATACGCAGTATTTT
j_call: TRBJ2-3
clone_size: once
d_call: -
v_call: TRBV9

cdr3_aa: CASSYLRQGLEAFF
cdr3_nt: TGTGCCAGCAGTTATCTCAGACAGGGGCTTGAAGCTTTCTTT
j_call: TRBJ1-1
clone_size: -
d_call: TRBD1
v_call: TRBV6-5